This T cell receptor (beta chain) was captured by sequencing in a study of blood T cell repertoires in COVID-19. This clone turned up a few times. TCRdb's copy holds only in-frame clones and misses some; the assay was immunoSEQ multiplex PCR. The sample holds fewer than 200,000 clones, roughly 86% seen once. The CDR3 runs to 14 residues. Per the germline V gene, CDR1 is MDHEN and CDR2 is SYDVKM. V lost 6 bases, J lost 7 bases, and 9 bases stayed unmatched. The sequence came from a man aged 40-55 years with active or convalescent COVID-19. The chain joins TRBV28 to TRBJ1-2, with TRBD1 identical over 9 bases. The specimen sequenced was peripheral blood. CDR3 nucleotides: TGTGCCAGCAGCCCGGGACAGGGAAGGAGTGGCTACACCTTC. The encoded protein is CASSPGQGRSGYTF.